Listed below are T cell receptor beta chains from one sample, sequenced in a study of shared clonotypes between healthy human individuals. The protocol was immunoSEQ multiplex PCR, while the TCRdb copy is restricted to in-frame clones and leaves out a portion. Of around 2.3 million clones listed, more than 90% are singletons. Material: naive CD4+ T cells sorted from blood. Receptors originate from a man aged 18-30 years in good health. Both conserved end residues are part of each CDR3. Fields, in order: CDR3 length, D gene, V gene, J gene, CDR3 DNA, CDR3 protein. D genes are given only for firm matches.

12	NA	TRBV10-3	TRBJ1-5	TGTGCCACGGCGAAGGGGAATCAGCCCCAGCATTTT	CATAKGNQPQHF
14	TRBD1	TRBV11-2	TRBJ1-4	TGTGCCAGCAGTCCAACCCGACAGGGGGAAAAACTGTTTTTT	CASSPTRQGEKLFF
12	NA	TRBV14	TRBJ2-1	TGTGCCAGCAGCCAACAGGGGAATGAGCAGTTCTTC	CASSQQGNEQFF
13	NA	TRBV9	TRBJ1-4	TGTGCCAGCAGCGTAGAGCCCCTGAGGGAACTGTTTTTT	CASSVEPLRELFF
13	NA	TRBV18	TRBJ2-5	TGTGCCAGCTCACCGCGAAGGGAGGAGACCCAGTACTTC	CASSPRREETQYF
15	TRBD1	TRBV6-1	TRBJ1-6	TGTGCCAGCAGGGACTCGACAGGGCCTTCTTCACCCCTCCACTTT	CASRDSTGPSSPLHF
14	NA	TRBV15	TRBJ2-3	TGTGCCACCAGCAGGGTCTCTAGCACAGATACGCAGTATTTT	CATSRVSSTDTQYF
14	NA	TRBV2	TRBJ1-2	TGTGCCAGCAGCTGGGAGAGAAATACGGGGGGCTACACCTTC	CASSWERNTGGYTF
15	NA	TRBV5-1	TRBJ2-1	TGCGCCAGCAGCTTGATTAACAGGGTGGGAAATGAGCAGTTCTTC	CASSLINRVGNEQFF
14	NA	TRBV5-1	TRBJ1-1	TGCGCCAGCAGCTACGACAGCCCGAACACTGAAGCTTTCTTT	CASSYDSPNTEAFF
12	NA	TRBV19	TRBJ1-2	TGTGCCAGTAGTATTTGGACATATGGCTACACCTTC	CASSIWTYGYTF
14	TRBD1	TRBV30	TRBJ2-7	TGTGCCTGGAGTGCCGGGACAGGGTCCTACGAGCAGTACTTC	CAWSAGTGSYEQYF
16	NA	TRBV5-4	TRBJ2-7	TGTGCCAGCAGCTCAACTACAGGGACATTCGCCTACGAGCAGTACTTC	CASSSTTGTFAYEQYF
15	TRBD1	TRBV5-1	TRBJ2-1	TGCGCCAGCAGCTTGGGGGCGACAGGGCCCAATGAGCAGTTCTTC	CASSLGATGPNEQFF